A selection of T cell receptor beta chains follows, all from one sample in a study of T cell responses to AZD1222 COVID-19 vaccine. The repertoire was sequenced with immunoSEQ multiplex PCR; TCRdb's copy has only in-frame clones and lacks some. The top ten hold 4.7% of the sample, which has 110,000 to 150,000 clones, 89% seen once. Sequenced here: peripheral blood, sampled on day 0 of AZD1222 vaccination. Receptor source: an adult in good health. Each CDR3 is given with its conserved first and last residue. The D gene is left open where the match is weak. For some rows the clone size is stated as once, few or many, or as a class when expanded; others skip it.

abundance | j_gene | v_gene | d_gene | CDR3nt | CDR3aa
. | TRBJ1-2 | TRBV27 | . | TGTGCCAGCAGTTTATCTCCCCGTACTAACTATGGCTACACCTTC | CASSLSPRTNYGYTF
. | TRBJ1-5 | TRBV29-1 | . | TGCAGCGTTGTCACCAGTAATAGCAATCAGCCCCAGCATTTT | CSVVTSNSNQPQHF
. | TRBJ2-7 | TRBV19 | . | TGTGCCAGTAATCCCCCACCCGAGCAGTACTTC | CASNPPPEQYF
once | TRBJ2-7 | TRBV5-1 | TRBD1 | TGCGCCAGCAGCTTGGGACAGGGGGTCATCTACGAGCAGTACTTC | CASSLGQGVIYEQYF
. | TRBJ1-2 | TRBV6-5 | . | TGTGCCAGCAGTTACTCGGAAATCAACTATGGCTACACCTTC | CASSYSEINYGYTF
. | TRBJ1-6 | TRBV5-4 | . | TGTGCCAGCAGAGGCCCTCCAGGGACCTCGTATTCACCCCTCCACTTT | CASRGPPGTSYSPLHF
. | TRBJ1-4 | TRBV28 | . | TGTGCCAGCAGTTTCCCAGGGGCAACTAATGAAAAACTGTTTTTT | CASSFPGATNEKLFF
. | TRBJ1-1 | TRBV27 | . | TGTGCCACCTCCCTCCCAGGACAGGAAGCTTTCTTT | CATSLPGQEAFF
. | TRBJ1-1 | TRBV19 | TRBD1 | TGTGCCAGTTCCGCACCGGGACAGATGAACACTGAAGCTTTCTTT | CASSAPGQMNTEAFF
. | TRBJ2-7 | TRBV20-1 | TRBD2 | TGCAGTGCTAGTAGCGGGGCTCGCGTCGAGCAGTACTTC | CSASSGARVEQYF
. | TRBJ2-7 | TRBV3-1/TRBV3-2 | . | TGTGCCAGCAGCCAAGATAGTTGGGGCGGAAGAAGCTCCTACGAGCAGTACTTC | CASSQDSWGGRSSYEQYF
. | TRBJ1-1 | TRBV28 | . | TGTGCCAGCAGTTCCGAATCCGGGACGGGGAGGTCTGAAGCTTTCTTT | CASSSESGTGRSEAFF
once | TRBJ2-3 | TRBV7-2 | TRBD2 | TGTGCCAGCAGCTTAGGCGGGGGGCTCACAGATACGCAGTATTTT | CASSLGGGLTDTQYF
. | TRBJ1-2 | TRBV2 | . | TGTGCCAGCAGTTTCAAGGGGGTGGCCTATGGCTACACCTTC | CASSFKGVAYGYTF
. | TRBJ1-2 | TRBV7-2 | . | TGTGCCAGCAGCTTAGCGGTCAGGGAGTATGGCTACACCTTC | CASSLAVREYGYTF
. | TRBJ1-4 | TRBV28 | . | TGTGCCTGCTGTTTGGGGGAGGAGGGGGGTGAAAAACTGTTTTTT | CACCLGEEGGEKLFF
. | TRBJ2-3 | TRBV7-7 | . | TGTGCTAGCAGCTTAGGGGCAGGGACTTCCTTGGCAGATACGCAGTATTTT | CASSLGAGTSLADTQYF
once | TRBJ1-2 | TRBV4-1 | . | TGCGCCAGCAGCCAAGGAGGGGGGGGCTCAGGCTATGGCTACACCTTC | CASSQGGGGSGYGYTF
. | TRBJ1-2 | TRBV7-2 | . | TGTGCCAGCAGCTTAGCGAAGGGGAACTATGGCTACACCTTC | CASSLAKGNYGYTF
. | TRBJ1-2 | TRBV7-9 | TRBD1 | TGTGCCAGCAGCTTATGGGACAGGGGGTCCACGATCTATGGCTACACCTTC | CASSLWDRGSTIYGYTF
. | TRBJ2-3 | TRBV2 | . | TGTGCCAGCAGTGGCGGCAGGGAAACAGATACGCAGTATTTT | CASSGGRETDTQYF
. | TRBJ1-6 | TRBV19 | TRBD1 | TGTGCCAGTAAACAGGGGGACTCCTATAATTCACCCCTCCACTTT | CASKQGDSYNSPLHF
. | TRBJ2-7 | TRBV18 | TRBD1 | TGTGCCAGCTCACTACAGGGGCTTCACGAGCAGTACTTC | CASSLQGLHEQYF
. | TRBJ1-3 | TRBV19 | . | TGTGCCAGTAGTAAAGTGGGGGGCGCCGGAAACACCATATATTTT | CASSKVGGAGNTIYF
. | TRBJ1-2 | TRBV30 | . | TGTGCCTGGAGAACGGCAGGACCCTATGGCTACACCTTC | CAWRTAGPYGYTF
. | TRBJ2-5 | TRBV13 | TRBD2 | TGTGCCAGCAGCTCTAGCGGGGGACAAGAGACCCAGTACTTC | CASSSSGGQETQYF
. | TRBJ1-2 | TRBV2 | . | TGTGCCAGCAGCGGGGGAGGAGGATACGCCTATGGCTACACCTTC | CASSGGGGYAYGYTF
. | TRBJ1-1 | TRBV2 | . | TGTGCCAGCAGCCGCCGCGTAGCTTTCTTT | CASSRRVAFF
. | TRBJ2-5 | TRBV4-1 | . | TGCGCCAGCAGCCAAGTCGGCAAGAAGACCCAGTACTTC | CASSQVGKKTQYF
once | TRBJ1-5 | TRBV28 | TRBD1 | TGTGCCAGCAGTCCAAGGGGGCTTGGCAATCAGCCCCAGCATTTT | CASSPRGLGNQPQHF
. | TRBJ2-3 | TRBV15 | . | TGTGCCACCAGCAGAGAACAGGGTGGGACAGATACGCAGTATTTT | CATSREQGGTDTQYF
. | TRBJ1-2 | TRBV11-1 | . | TGTGCCAGCAGCAAGCCGCAGTCCTATGGCTACACCTTC | CASSKPQSYGYTF
. | TRBJ1-1 | TRBV5-1 | . | TGCGCCAGCAGCGTAGAAGGGATACTTTTCTTT | CASSVEGILFF
. | TRBJ2-3 | TRBV9 | . | TGTGCCAGCAGCGTAACCGCTTCTAGCACAGATACGCAGTATTTT | CASSVTASSTDTQYF
. | TRBJ1-2 | TRBV18 | . | TGTGCCAGCTCACCAATGGAGAACTATGGCTACACCTTC | CASSPMENYGYTF
. | TRBJ1-3 | TRBV14 | TRBD1 | TGTGCCAGCCGTCCCGGGACAGGGACAAGCTCTGGAAACACCATATATTTT | CASRPGTGTSSGNTIYF
. | TRBJ2-6 | TRBV5-4 | . | TGTGCCAGCAGCCCCTGGACAGCGGGGGCCAACGTCCTGACTTTC | CASSPWTAGANVLTF
. | TRBJ1-4 | TRBV6-5 | . | TGTGCCAGCAGTTACGGCCAGGGTTTTGAAAAACTGTTTTTT | CASSYGQGFEKLFF
few | TRBJ1-3 | TRBV5-4 | . | TGTGCCAGCAGCCTAGATACGAGTGGAAACACCATATATTTT | CASSLDTSGNTIYF
. | TRBJ1-6 | TRBV13 | TRBD1 | TGTGCCAGCAGCTTCGGGACAGGGGCTAATTCACCCCTCCACTTT | CASSFGTGANSPLHF
. | TRBJ1-2 | TRBV29-1 | . | TGCATCGCAGAAGGGGGACATGGCTACACCTTC | CIAEGGHGYTF
. | TRBJ1-2 | TRBV3-1/TRBV3-2 | . | TGTGCCAGCAGCCTTAGGAACTACTATGGCTACACCTTC | CASSLRNYYGYTF
. | TRBJ2-6 | TRBV19 | TRBD1 | TGTGCCAGTAGTATTTCAGGGGGTAACGTCCTGACTTTC | CASSISGGNVLTF
. | TRBJ2-1 | TRBV19 | . | TGTGCCAGTAGTATAGATATTGAGGGTCTTCCCCGGTACAATGAGCAGTTCTTC | CASSIDIEGLPRYNEQFF
few | TRBJ1-2 | TRBV5-1 | . | TGCGCCAGCAGCTCCGGTTGGGGGCCTGGCTACACCTTC | CASSSGWGPGYTF